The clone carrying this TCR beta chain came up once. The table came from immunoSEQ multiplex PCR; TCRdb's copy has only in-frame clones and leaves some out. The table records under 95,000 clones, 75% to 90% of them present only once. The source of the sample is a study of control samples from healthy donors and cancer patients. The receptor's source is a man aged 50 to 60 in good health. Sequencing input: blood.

CDR3 in DNA: TGTGCCAGCAGCCCCCAGGACAGGGCTGACTACGAGCAGTACTTC. This encodes CASSPQDRADYEQYF. The chain joins TRBV28 to TRBJ2-7, with 8 bases lining up with TRBD1. V dropped 6 bases and J dropped 3; count of bases not matched to a gene: 10. Germline V CDR1 and CDR2: MDHEN, SYDVKM. There are 15 residues in the CDR3.